Presented here are 20 T cell receptor beta chains from one specimen sequenced in a study of blood T cell repertoires in COVID-19. Repertoires were generated with immunoSEQ multiplex PCR, while TCRdb's copy carries only in-frame clones and drops some. This sample has about 190,000 clones, with over 70% found just once. Specimen: peripheral blood. The receptors originated from a man in his fifties or sixties with acute or convalescent COVID-19.

The V gene is TRBV9, the J gene TRBJ2-3, with D maybe TRBD2 (5 bases). The V and J ends lost 4 bases and 2 bases respectively, with 11 bases between them. Germline CDR1 and CDR2: SGDLS and YYNGEE. The CDR3 sequence is 14 residues long. The CDR3 DNA is TGTGCCAGCAGCCCCCTCGGGGTCACAGATACGCAGTATTTT. Protein: CASSPLGVTDTQYF.

The CDR3 DNA is TGTGCCATCCCGCAGGGGGCAGACTATAATTCACCCCTCCACTTT. It yields the protein CAIPQGADYNSPLHF. V is TRBV6-5 and J is TRBJ1-6, with 8 bases matching TRBD1. The germline V gene encodes CDR1 MNHEY and CDR2 SVGAGI. V lost 10 bases and J lost 3; bases outside the gene matches: 8. CDR3 size: 15 residues.

The chain has TRBV2 and TRBJ2-5; D may be TRBD1 (5 bases). Trimming took 3 bases from V and 2 from J, leaving 13 bases between them. The CDR3 loop spans 15 amino acids. The germline CDR1 and CDR2 sequences are SNHLY and FYNNEI. The CDR3, as DNA: TGTGCCAGCAGTGAGGCTGGTGGGGCTCAAGAGACCCAGTACTTC. This gives the protein CASSEAGGAQETQYF.

The CDR3 loop reads CAISRTLTESNQPQHF. The CDR3 DNA follows: TGTGCCATCAGCCGGACTCTTACGGAGAGCAATCAGCCCCAGCATTTT. This sequence joins TRBV10-3 and TRBJ1-5, with D uncertain. V was pared by 6 bases and J by 1 base, with 16 bases between. Germline V lookup: CDR1 ENHRY, CDR2 SYGVKD. There are 16 residues in the CDR3.

The rearrangement links TRBV6-5 to TRBJ2-7, with D tentatively TRBD2 (5 bases). The CDR3 is 13 residues long. CDR1 MNHEY and CDR2 SVGAGI come from the germline V gene. V lost 6 bases and J lost 2, with 11 bases in between. In nucleotides, the CDR3 is TGTGCCAGCAGGGAGGACGGACCCTACGAGCAGTACTTC. Translated, it gives CASREDGPYEQYF.

The chain combines TRBV9 with TRBJ2-3; 8 positions agree with TRBD2. The germline V gene encodes CDR1 SGDLS and CDR2 YYNGEE. The J segment lost 2 bases and the V segment lost 0 bases, leaving 5 bases of the junction unmatched. CDR3 length: 16 residues. CDR3 nucleotide sequence: TGTGCCAGCAGCGTAGATAGCGGGGACTACACAGATACGCAGTATTTT. Protein: CASSVDSGDYTDTQYF.

The V call is TRBV3-1 (or the pseudogene TRBV3-2), the J call TRBJ1-5; TRBD1 might be the D (5 bases). The CDR3 has 14 amino acids. CDR1 and CDR2 from the germline V gene are LGHDT and YNNKEL (reference sequence). V was cut by 1 base and J by 4 bases, with 8 bases left in between. CDR3 coding DNA: TGTGCCAGCAGCCAAGGACAGCCAAATCAGCCCCAGCATTTT. Its protein is CASSQGQPNQPQHF.

The V and J genes are TRBV4-2 and TRBJ1-5; 7 bases line up with TRBD1. Trimming cost V 1 base and J 10 bases; bases outside gene matches: 1. The CDR3 has 12 amino acids. The V gene's germline CDR1 is LGHNA and CDR2 YNFKEQ. The CDR3 is CASSQAGGPQHF. The CDR3 DNA sequence: TGTGCCAGCAGCCAAGCAGGGGGACCCCAGCATTTT.

Concerning this clone: Additional DNA sequences in this sample encode the identical CDR3. The V call is TRBV19, the J call TRBJ1-5; possibly TRBD1 for D (5 bases). Germline V gene sequence: CDR1 LNHDA, CDR2 SQIVND (reference sequence). The CDR3 has 14 residues. V gave up 1 base and J gave up 7 bases, with 11 bases separating them. This chain's CDR3 is CASSIVGGGQPQHF. CDR3 in DNA: TGTGCCAGTAGTATAGTCGGGGGGGGGCAGCCCCAGCATTTT. Filled out from reference TRBV19 and TRBJ1-5, the complete variable domain reads DGGITQSPKYLFRKEGQNVTLSCEQNLNHDAMYWYRQDPGQGLRLIYYSQIVNDFQKGDIAEGYSVSREKKESFPLTVTSAQKNPTAFYLCASSIVGGGQPQHFGDGTRLSIL.

The chain recombines TRBV24-1 with TRBJ2-2; weak D call: TRBD2 (5 bases). The CDR3 runs 17 residues. The germline gives CDR1 KGHDR, CDR2 SFDVKD. Trimming took 2 bases from V and 4 from J, leaving 16 bases between them. CDR3 amino acids: CATSDSPGRPGTGELFF. CDR3 coding DNA: TGTGCCACCAGTGATTCCCCGGGGAGACCGGGCACCGGGGAGCTGTTTTTT.

The chain has TRBV21-1 and TRBJ1-1; TRBD1, the table's D call, lacks a check against the DNA. TRBV21-1 is designated a pseudogene. The CDR3 length is 14 residues. The CDR3: CASSKTGLNTEAFF. CDR3 DNA sequence: TGTGCCAGCAGCAAAACAGGGTTGAACACTGAAGCTTTCTTT.

The chain carries TRBV4-1 and TRBJ1-1; TRBD1 matches 8 bases. Losses at the gene ends were 3 bases for V and 2 bases for J; bases not matched to a gene: 14. CDR1 and CDR2 from the germline V gene are MGHRA and YSYEKL. This CDR3 contains 18 residues. The CDR3 bases are TGCGCCAGCAGCCAGGGGTTCGGGACAGGACTAGGAAACACTGAAGCTTTCTTT. It is translated as CASSQGFGTGLGNTEAFF.

The rearrangement links TRBV15 to TRBJ1-1; unclear D gene. Looked up from germline, CDR1 is LNHNV and CDR2 is YYDKDF (reference sequence). The V end was cut by 7 bases, the J end by 2 bases, with 14 bases between. The CDR3 totals 14 residues. The CDR3 nucleotides read TGTGCCACCAATAGGCGGGAACAAAACACTGAAGCTTTCTTT. Translation: CATNRREQNTEAFF.

The chain combines TRBV16 with TRBJ1-2, with 7 bases fitting TRBD1. The V segment lost 1 base and the J segment 0 bases; nucleotides outside the gene matches: 5. The CDR3 loop spans 16 amino acids. The germline V gene encodes CDR1 KGHSY and CDR2 FQNENV. The CDR3 DNA is TGTGCCAGCAGCCAATTGCTACAGGGGACTAACTATGGCTACACCTTC. Its translation: CASSQLLQGTNYGYTF.

This clone turned up a few times. The J gene is TRBJ2-7, the V gene TRBV3-1 (or the pseudogene TRBV3-2), with D possibly being TRBD2 (6 bases). The CDR3 sequence is 16 residues long. Germline CDR1 reads LGHDT; CDR2 reads YNNKEL (reference sequence). The V end was cut by 4 bases, the J end by 2 bases, with 18 bases between. The CDR3 DNA sequence: TGTGCCAGCAGCCCTTTCTCCGGGACTCCCACCTACGAGCAGTACTTC. Protein sequence: CASSPFSGTPTYEQYF.

The V call is TRBV19, the J call TRBJ1-6; 8 bases are a match to TRBD1. The CDR3 extends over 14 amino acids. With 3 bases clipped from V and 9 bases from J, the junction kept 4 bases outside the gene matches. Germline values: CDR1 LNHDA, CDR2 SQIVND (reference sequence). The CDR3 DNA sequence: TGTGCCAGTAGTATGGACAGGGCGAGTTCACCCCTCCACTTT. This translates into CASSMDRASSPLHF.

The chain links TRBV2 to TRBJ1-5; possible D gene TRBD1, 6 bases. CDR1 SNHLY and CDR2 FYNNEI come from the germline V gene. V lost 7 bases to trimming and J lost 5 bases, with 15 bases between them. The CDR3 is 14 amino acids. The CDR3 DNA reads as TGTGCCAGCACTCCTAACAGGGCAGATCAGCCCCAGCATTTT. It is translated as CASTPNRADQPQHF.

V gene TRBV4-2 combines with J gene TRBJ1-5; possibly TRBD1 for D (6 bases). This CDR3 spans 16 amino acids. V dropped 0 bases and J dropped 6 bases, with 15 bases sitting between them. CDR1 and CDR2 from the germline V gene are LGHNA and YNFKEQ. CDR3 DNA: TGTGCCAGCAGCCAAGATTTAGGGGGAACGGGTCAGCCCCAGCATTTT. This sequence encodes CASSQDLGGTGQPQHF.

The chain has TRBV19 and TRBJ2-7, with a possible D match to TRBD2 (6 bases). There are 16 residues in the CDR3. Germline V CDR1 and CDR2: LNHDA, SQIVND (reference sequence). The ends were cut back, 0 bases at V and 2 bases at J, with 14 bases in the middle. The CDR3 DNA reads as TGTGCCAGTAGTATAGATCTCGGGGGAGGACCCTACGAGCAGTACTTC. Translation gives CASSIDLGGGPYEQYF.

The genes are TRBV10-3 and TRBJ2-1; the match to TRBD2 covers 13 bases. Germline values: CDR1 ENHRY, CDR2 SYGVKD. The CDR3 extends over 14 amino acids. V was pared by 11 bases and J by 7 bases, with 8 bases of the junction left unmatched. The CDR3 region has the DNA TGTGCCGCAAGACTAGCGGGAGGACCGAATGAGCAGTTCTTC. This gives the protein CAARLAGGPNEQFF.